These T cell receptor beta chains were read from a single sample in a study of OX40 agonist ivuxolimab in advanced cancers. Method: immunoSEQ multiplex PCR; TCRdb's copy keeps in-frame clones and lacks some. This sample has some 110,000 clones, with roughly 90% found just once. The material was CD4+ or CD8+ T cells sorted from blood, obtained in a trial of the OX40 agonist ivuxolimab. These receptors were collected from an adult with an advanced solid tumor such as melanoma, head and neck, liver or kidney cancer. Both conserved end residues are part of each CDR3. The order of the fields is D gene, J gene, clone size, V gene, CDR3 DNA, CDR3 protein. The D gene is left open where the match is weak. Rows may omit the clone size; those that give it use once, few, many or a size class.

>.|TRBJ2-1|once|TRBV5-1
TGCGCCAGCGCGACGGGTCGAAATGAGCAGTTCTTC
CASATGRNEQFF
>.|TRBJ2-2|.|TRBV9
TGTGCCAGCAGCGTACAAACCGGGGAGCTGTTTTTT
CASSVQTGELFF
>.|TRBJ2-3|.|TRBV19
TGTGCCAGTAGTATAGGATCGCTAGCTGGAGATACGCAGTATTTT
CASSIGSLAGDTQYF
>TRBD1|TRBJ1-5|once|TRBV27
TGTGCCAGCAGTTTATCACCAACAAGACAGGGGTTTGTCCAGCCCCAGCATTTT
CASSLSPTRQGFVQPQHF
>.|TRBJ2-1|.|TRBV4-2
TGTGCCAGCAGCCAAGTCCTTGGGAGGAATCCTAATGAGCAGTTCTTC
CASSQVLGRNPNEQFF
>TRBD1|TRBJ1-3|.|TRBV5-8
TGTGCCAGCAGCAGTGACAGGGGCTACTCTGGAAACACCATATATTTT
CASSSDRGYSGNTIYF
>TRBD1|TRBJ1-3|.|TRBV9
TGTGCCAGCAGCGTAGAGGACAGGTCTGGAAACACCATATATTTT
CASSVEDRSGNTIYF
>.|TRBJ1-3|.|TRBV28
TGTGCCAGCAGTTCTCCTGTCGGGATTCAAAACTCTGGAAACACCATATATTTT
CASSSPVGIQNSGNTIYF
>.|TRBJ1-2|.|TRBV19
TGTGCCAGTACCCCAGGGAGCTATGGCTACACCTTC
CASTPGSYGYTF
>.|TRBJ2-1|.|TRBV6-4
TGTGCCAGCAGTGACTCGTATAGCGCCTACAATGAGCAGTTCTTC
CASSDSYSAYNEQFF
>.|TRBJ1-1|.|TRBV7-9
TGCGCCAGCAGCCAATCGGAGGTAGGGGACACTGAAGCTTTCTTT
CASSQSEVGDTEAFF
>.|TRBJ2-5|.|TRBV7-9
TGTGCCAGCAGCCCTGCATTGGGTACGGAGACCCAGTACTTC
CASSPALGTETQYF
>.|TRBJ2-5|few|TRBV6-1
TGTGCCAGCAGTGAACGGGTAGCGGCCCAGTACTTC
CASSERVAAQYF
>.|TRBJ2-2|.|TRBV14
TGTGCCAGCAGCCAAGACCTAGACACCGGGGAGCTGTTTTTT
CASSQDLDTGELFF
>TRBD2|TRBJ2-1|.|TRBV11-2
TGTGCCAGCAGCCCCGGGGGGGCGCGGGAGGGAATCAATGAGCAGTTCTTC
CASSPGGAREGINEQFF
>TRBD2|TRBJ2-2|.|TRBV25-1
TGTGCCAGCAGTCCTACGAGGACTAGCGGGAGCACCGGGGAGCTGTTTTTT
CASSPTRTSGSTGELFF
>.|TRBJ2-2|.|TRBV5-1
TGCGCCAGCGGGGACCGCGGGTACGGGGAGCTGTTTTTT
CASGDRGYGELFF
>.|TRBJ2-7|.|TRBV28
TGTGCCAGCAGTTTGGGACAACAGATCTACGAGCAGTACTTC
CASSLGQQIYEQYF
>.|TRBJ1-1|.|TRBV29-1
TGCAGCGGCACAGGAGGGGTCGGCACTGAAGCTTTCTTT
CSGTGGVGTEAFF
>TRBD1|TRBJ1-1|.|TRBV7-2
TGTGCCAGCAGCCCTGACAGGGTTAGAGGGACTGAAGCTTTCTTT
CASSPDRVRGTEAFF
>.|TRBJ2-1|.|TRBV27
TGTGCCAGCAGTTTAGGGGATGAGCAGTTCTTC
CASSLGDEQFF
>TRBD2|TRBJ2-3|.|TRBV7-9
TGTGCCAGCAGCTCCCGAGGTGGGGGGGGACCCGGGCCAGATACGCAGTATTTT
CASSSRGGGGPGPDTQYF
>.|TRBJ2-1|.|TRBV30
TGTGCCTGGAGAAGGGGGGCGGCGGTGAATGAGCAGTTCTTC
CAWRRGAAVNEQFF
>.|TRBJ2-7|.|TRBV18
TGTGCCAGCTCACCCGGACAGGGGCAGTTGGGGACTAGCCTCAGTGAGCAGTACTTC
CASSPGQGQLGTSLSEQYF
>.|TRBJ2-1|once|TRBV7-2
TGTGCCAGCAGCCCCTCCTACAATGAGCAGTTCTTC
CASSPSYNEQFF
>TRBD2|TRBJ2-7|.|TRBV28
TGTGCCAGCAGCTCCGCTGGACTAGCGGGATTCGGGCAGTACTTC
CASSSAGLAGFGQYF
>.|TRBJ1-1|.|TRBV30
TGTGCCTGGAGGGACACCCACACTGAAGCTTTCTTT
CAWRDTHTEAFF
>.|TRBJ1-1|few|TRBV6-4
TGTGCCAGCAGTGAAACAGCGAACACTGAAGCTTTCTTT
CASSETANTEAFF